Listed below are T cell receptor beta chains from one sample, sequenced in a study of blood T cell repertoires in COVID-19. This table comes from immunoSEQ multiplex PCR, and its TCRdb copy is limited to in-frame clones, with some not included. The table has 250,000 to 300,000 clones, 85% to 90% seen once. Sequencing input: PBMCs or T cells enriched from blood (not recorded which). Every receptor here comes from a woman aged 55-69 years who had recovered from COVID-19. The CDR3 runs from the conserved cysteine through the conserved F or W. D genes are given only for firm matches. Some rows mark clone size as missing; the rest say once, few, many or name a class of expanded clone.

abundance,j_gene,d_gene,v_gene,CDR3aa,CDR3nt
NA,TRBJ1-4,NA,TRBV3-1/TRBV3-2,CASSKGRENEKLFF,TGTGCCAGCAGCAAGGGCAGGGAAAATGAAAAACTGTTTTTT
few,TRBJ2-2,TRBD2,TRBV2,CASSDKLAGTGELFF,TGTGCCAGCAGTGATAAACTAGCGGGCACCGGGGAGCTGTTTTTT
NA,TRBJ2-1,TRBD1,TRBV7-9,CASSPGGADNEQFF,TGTGCCAGCAGCCCAGGGGGAGCGGACAATGAGCAGTTCTTC
NA,TRBJ2-5,TRBD2,TRBV5-1,CASRYGLAGAQETQYF,TGCGCCAGCAGATATGGACTAGCGGGCGCCCAAGAGACCCAGTACTTC
NA,TRBJ1-5,TRBD1,TRBV28,CASRTWTGASNQPQHF,TGTGCCAGCAGGACCTGGACAGGAGCGAGCAATCAGCCCCAGCATTTT
NA,TRBJ1-2,NA,TRBV6-1,CASSEDRNYGYTF,TGTGCCAGCAGCGAAGACCGGAACTATGGCTACACCTTC
NA,TRBJ1-6,NA,TRBV10-3,CAISDPSSYNSPLHF,TGTGCCATCAGTGACCCGAGCTCCTATAATTCACCCCTCCACTTT
NA,TRBJ2-7,TRBD2,TRBV2,CASSGLAGEGEQYF,TGTGCCAGCAGTGGACTAGCGGGTGAGGGCGAGCAGTACTTC
NA,TRBJ2-1,NA,TRBV5-1,CASSPEGLANSYNEQFF,TGCGCCAGCAGCCCCGAGGGGCTAGCGAACTCCTACAATGAGCAGTTCTTC
NA,TRBJ2-5,TRBD2,TRBV29-1,CSVMTSGRRKETQYF,TGCAGCGTAATGACTAGCGGGAGGCGGAAGGAGACCCAGTACTTC
NA,TRBJ1-2,NA,TRBV6-5,CASENRAGYGYTF,TGTGCCAGCGAGAACAGGGCCGGCTATGGCTACACCTTC
NA,TRBJ2-1,NA,TRBV10-1,CASSESRQGKQFF,TGCGCCAGCAGTGAGTCGCGCCAGGGAAAGCAGTTCTTC
NA,TRBJ1-5,TRBD1,TRBV4-2,CASSEDRRGNQPQHF,TGTGCCAGCAGCGAGGACAGGCGGGGCAATCAGCCCCAGCATTTT
NA,TRBJ2-7,TRBD2,TRBV19,CASSIGGTTYEQYF,TGTGCCAGTAGTATAGGGGGGACTACCTACGAGCAGTACTTC
NA,TRBJ2-3,TRBD2,TRBV5-1,CASSLEASGRGADTQYF,TGCGCCAGCAGCTTGGAAGCTAGCGGGAGGGGAGCAGATACGCAGTATTTT
NA,TRBJ2-7,TRBD2,TRBV5-1,CASSYSGGSVYYEQYF,TGCGCCAGCAGCTATAGCGGGGGATCCGTTTACTACGAGCAGTACTTC
NA,TRBJ1-6,NA,TRBV9,CASSTRTYNSPLHF,TGTGCCAGCAGCACCAGGACCTATAATTCACCCCTCCACTTT
NA,TRBJ2-3,TRBD1,TRBV5-1,CASSTGQVPDTQYF,TGCGCCAGCAGCACGGGACAGGTCCCAGATACGCAGTATTTT
NA,TRBJ2-7,NA,TRBV11-2,CASSSEFSFLYEQYF,TGTGCCAGCAGCTCCGAGTTTTCGTTTTTATACGAGCAGTACTTC
NA,TRBJ1-2,TRBD1,TRBV29-1,CSVERTGIGGYTF,TGCAGCGTTGAGAGGACAGGGATTGGTGGCTACACCTTC
NA,TRBJ2-7,NA,TRBV24-1,CATSTNDRSSYEQYF,TGTGCCACCAGTACTAACGATCGGAGCTCCTACGAGCAGTACTTC
few,TRBJ2-7,NA,TRBV5-1,CASSLGSPDGNEQYF,TGCGCCAGCAGCTTAGGATCCCCGGACGGGAACGAGCAGTACTTC
NA,TRBJ2-1,TRBD2,TRBV11-2,CASSLDLVAGPYNEQFF,TGTGCCAGCAGCTTAGATCTGGTAGCGGGACCCTACAATGAGCAGTTCTTC
NA,TRBJ2-1,NA,TRBV29-1,CSVAPPDYQGNNEQFF,TGCAGCGTGGCCCCACCCGATTATCAGGGAAACAATGAGCAGTTCTTC
NA,TRBJ2-5,TRBD1,TRBV6-2/TRBV6-3,CASSYSVTGETQYF,TGTGCCAGCAGTTACTCCGTGACAGGGGAGACCCAGTACTTC
NA,TRBJ1-4,NA,TRBV3-1/TRBV3-2,CASSLAGSNEKLFF,TGTGCCAGCAGCCTGGCGGGATCTAATGAAAAACTGTTTTTT
NA,TRBJ2-1,NA,TRBV4-1,CASSQTGTYNEQFF,TGCGCCAGCAGCCAAACCGGGACATACAATGAGCAGTTCTTC
NA,TRBJ2-1,NA,TRBV7-8,CASSSLGATEQFF,TGTGCCAGCAGCTCCCTGGGCGCGACTGAGCAGTTCTTC
NA,TRBJ1-6,NA,TRBV18,CASSPTGTDSPLHF,TGTGCCAGCTCACCGACAGGTACTGATTCACCCCTCCACTTT
NA,TRBJ2-3,NA,TRBV5-1,CASSLDFGGYSRTDTQYF,TGCGCCAGCAGCTTGGATTTCGGCGGGTACTCTCGCACAGATACGCAGTATTTT
NA,TRBJ2-7,NA,TRBV9,CASSVAHREGEQYF,TGTGCCAGCAGCGTAGCTCACAGGGAGGGGGAGCAGTACTTC
NA,TRBJ2-2,NA,TRBV25-1,CASSPHGGPGELFF,TGTGCCAGCAGTCCCCATGGAGGACCCGGGGAGCTGTTTTTT
NA,TRBJ1-4,TRBD1,TRBV5-1,CASSREGQGIELFF,TGCGCCAGCAGTCGAGAGGGACAGGGGATCGAACTGTTTTTT
few,TRBJ2-3,NA,TRBV7-3,CASSLLPGGAADTQYF,TGTGCCAGCAGCCTCCTCCCGGGCGGGGCGGCAGATACGCAGTATTTT
NA,TRBJ1-2,NA,TRBV7-2,CASSYRPGGGTYGYTF,TGTGCCAGCAGCTACCGGCCGGGGGGAGGGACATATGGCTACACCTTC
NA,TRBJ1-1,TRBD1,TRBV4-1,CASSPDPGQSNTEAFF,TGCGCCAGCAGCCCAGACCCGGGACAGTCGAACACTGAAGCTTTCTTT
NA,TRBJ1-1,NA,TRBV9,CASSADPKGGTEAFF,TGTGCCAGCAGCGCGGACCCTAAAGGGGGCACTGAAGCTTTCTTT
NA,TRBJ2-3,TRBD2,TRBV18,CASSPIASGNTDTQYF,TGTGCCAGCTCACCAATCGCTAGCGGGAACACAGATACGCAGTATTTT
NA,TRBJ1-2,NA,TRBV2,CASSPGGSRGYGYTF,TGTGCCAGCAGCCCCGGGGGAAGCAGAGGATATGGCTACACCTTC
NA,TRBJ1-5,TRBD1,TRBV12-5,CASGLVLGGGPQPQHF,TGTGCTAGTGGTTTGGTACTCGGAGGGGGCCCTCAGCCCCAGCATTTT